Ten or more counts support the clone carrying this T cell receptor beta chain. The antigen is not known. Researchers amplified the TCR beta CDR3 regions from RNA transcripts. HTBI primers were used for first-round RT-PCR of the TCR CDR3. One entry per CDR3 protein results from TCRdb running MiXCR on the multiplex PCR reads. This table has about half a million distinct CDR3 sequences, roughly 16% appearing once. The study left out patients who had uncontrolled infection, other autoimmune disease, pregnancy or lactation. This CDR3 spans 15 amino acids. Germline CDR1 LGHNT, CDR2 FRNRAP. V gave up 5 bases and J gave up 6 bases; unmatched junction bases: 6. This record belongs to a study of T cells in Graves' hyperthyroidism and ophthalmopathy. On the study more broadly: Sampling of peripheral blood happened at initial diagnosis, prior to any treatment. Whole-study results and caveats: The blood repertoire included most of the expanded thyroid clonotypes above 0.001. Ophthalmopathy prediction by the model preceded onset by a median roughly 6.3 months.

The receptor comes from a woman younger than 45 with Graves' ophthalmopathy. The sample taken for sequencing was blood. The chain links TRBV12-5 to TRBJ2-1; 11 bases are a match to TRBD1. CDR3 region: CASGRPGTGGNEQFF. CDR3 DNA sequence: TGTGCTAGTGGTCGTCCCGGGACAGGGGGCAATGAGCAGTTCTTC.